The present TCR beta chain was sequenced within a study of cytomegalovirus exposure and HLA in healthy donors. Study conclusions and caveats: Researchers catalogued some 160 TCR beta chains as cytomegalovirus-associated.

It was with 60 Vbeta and 13 Jbeta primers that the PCR ran. Profiled with immunoSEQ multiplex PCR; TCRdb holds only in-frame clones, not every one. The sample totals about 120,000 clones. The V gene lost 0 bases and the J gene lost 9 bases, with 9 bases spanning the gap. Germline V lookup: CDR1 LNHDA, CDR2 SQIVND (reference sequence). This CDR3 has 13 residues. A word on this clone: Its target is not known.

This receptor was obtained from a woman aged 40 to 49 in good health and CMV-seropositive. Material for sequencing was PBMCs. The V and J genes are TRBV19 and TRBJ1-5; D is unclear. CDR3 sequence reads: CASSIEGYRPQHF. CDR3 nucleotide sequence: TGTGCCAGTAGTATAGAGGGCTACAGGCCCCAGCATTTT.